This TCR beta chain was captured in a study of blood T cells in healthy people across ages. This clonotype was observed a handful of times. Its antigen is not identified. This CDR3 contains 14 residues. Germline loops: CDR1 DFQATT, CDR2 SNEGSKA (reference sequence). Trimming shortened V by 5 bases and J by 0 bases, and 14 bases separated the two germline ends. The study's findings and limits: Diversity of TCR beta per million T cells declined in a roughly linear way with age. Strong correlation was found linking TCR beta diversity to naive T cell percentage.

A second PCR of 7 to 11 cycles used a sample-barcoded 5' primer and a J-beta primer mix. TCRdb itself ran the 5' RACE reads through MiXCR, one entry per CDR3 protein. The table includes around 1.5 million distinct CDR3 sequences, about 31% detected once. V and J are TRBV20-1 and TRBJ2-7; tentatively, D is TRBD1 (7 bases). The clonotype was recovered from a woman in her twenties or thirties in good health. The sample taken for sequencing was blood. The CDR3 DNA sequence: TGCAGTGCTTACCCAGGGGGAGGCTCCTACGAGCAGTACTTC. Translated, it gives CSAYPGGGSYEQYF.